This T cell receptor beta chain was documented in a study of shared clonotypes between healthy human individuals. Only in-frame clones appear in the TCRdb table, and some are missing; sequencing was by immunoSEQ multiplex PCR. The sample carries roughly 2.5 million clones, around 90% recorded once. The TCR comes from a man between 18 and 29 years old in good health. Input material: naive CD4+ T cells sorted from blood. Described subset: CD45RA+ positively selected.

CDR3 in amino acids: CASSSHGSGANTGELFF. The CDR3 DNA follows: TGCGCCAGCAGCTCACATGGTTCGGGGGCCAACACCGGGGAGCTGTTTTTT. The rearrangement uses TRBV5-1 and TRBJ2-2; D may correspond to TRBD1 or TRBD2 (6 bases each). CDR3 size: 17 residues. Germline lookup yields CDR1 SGHRS and CDR2 YFSETQ. The V gene lost 3 bases and the J gene lost 2 bases, with 17 bases spanning the gap.